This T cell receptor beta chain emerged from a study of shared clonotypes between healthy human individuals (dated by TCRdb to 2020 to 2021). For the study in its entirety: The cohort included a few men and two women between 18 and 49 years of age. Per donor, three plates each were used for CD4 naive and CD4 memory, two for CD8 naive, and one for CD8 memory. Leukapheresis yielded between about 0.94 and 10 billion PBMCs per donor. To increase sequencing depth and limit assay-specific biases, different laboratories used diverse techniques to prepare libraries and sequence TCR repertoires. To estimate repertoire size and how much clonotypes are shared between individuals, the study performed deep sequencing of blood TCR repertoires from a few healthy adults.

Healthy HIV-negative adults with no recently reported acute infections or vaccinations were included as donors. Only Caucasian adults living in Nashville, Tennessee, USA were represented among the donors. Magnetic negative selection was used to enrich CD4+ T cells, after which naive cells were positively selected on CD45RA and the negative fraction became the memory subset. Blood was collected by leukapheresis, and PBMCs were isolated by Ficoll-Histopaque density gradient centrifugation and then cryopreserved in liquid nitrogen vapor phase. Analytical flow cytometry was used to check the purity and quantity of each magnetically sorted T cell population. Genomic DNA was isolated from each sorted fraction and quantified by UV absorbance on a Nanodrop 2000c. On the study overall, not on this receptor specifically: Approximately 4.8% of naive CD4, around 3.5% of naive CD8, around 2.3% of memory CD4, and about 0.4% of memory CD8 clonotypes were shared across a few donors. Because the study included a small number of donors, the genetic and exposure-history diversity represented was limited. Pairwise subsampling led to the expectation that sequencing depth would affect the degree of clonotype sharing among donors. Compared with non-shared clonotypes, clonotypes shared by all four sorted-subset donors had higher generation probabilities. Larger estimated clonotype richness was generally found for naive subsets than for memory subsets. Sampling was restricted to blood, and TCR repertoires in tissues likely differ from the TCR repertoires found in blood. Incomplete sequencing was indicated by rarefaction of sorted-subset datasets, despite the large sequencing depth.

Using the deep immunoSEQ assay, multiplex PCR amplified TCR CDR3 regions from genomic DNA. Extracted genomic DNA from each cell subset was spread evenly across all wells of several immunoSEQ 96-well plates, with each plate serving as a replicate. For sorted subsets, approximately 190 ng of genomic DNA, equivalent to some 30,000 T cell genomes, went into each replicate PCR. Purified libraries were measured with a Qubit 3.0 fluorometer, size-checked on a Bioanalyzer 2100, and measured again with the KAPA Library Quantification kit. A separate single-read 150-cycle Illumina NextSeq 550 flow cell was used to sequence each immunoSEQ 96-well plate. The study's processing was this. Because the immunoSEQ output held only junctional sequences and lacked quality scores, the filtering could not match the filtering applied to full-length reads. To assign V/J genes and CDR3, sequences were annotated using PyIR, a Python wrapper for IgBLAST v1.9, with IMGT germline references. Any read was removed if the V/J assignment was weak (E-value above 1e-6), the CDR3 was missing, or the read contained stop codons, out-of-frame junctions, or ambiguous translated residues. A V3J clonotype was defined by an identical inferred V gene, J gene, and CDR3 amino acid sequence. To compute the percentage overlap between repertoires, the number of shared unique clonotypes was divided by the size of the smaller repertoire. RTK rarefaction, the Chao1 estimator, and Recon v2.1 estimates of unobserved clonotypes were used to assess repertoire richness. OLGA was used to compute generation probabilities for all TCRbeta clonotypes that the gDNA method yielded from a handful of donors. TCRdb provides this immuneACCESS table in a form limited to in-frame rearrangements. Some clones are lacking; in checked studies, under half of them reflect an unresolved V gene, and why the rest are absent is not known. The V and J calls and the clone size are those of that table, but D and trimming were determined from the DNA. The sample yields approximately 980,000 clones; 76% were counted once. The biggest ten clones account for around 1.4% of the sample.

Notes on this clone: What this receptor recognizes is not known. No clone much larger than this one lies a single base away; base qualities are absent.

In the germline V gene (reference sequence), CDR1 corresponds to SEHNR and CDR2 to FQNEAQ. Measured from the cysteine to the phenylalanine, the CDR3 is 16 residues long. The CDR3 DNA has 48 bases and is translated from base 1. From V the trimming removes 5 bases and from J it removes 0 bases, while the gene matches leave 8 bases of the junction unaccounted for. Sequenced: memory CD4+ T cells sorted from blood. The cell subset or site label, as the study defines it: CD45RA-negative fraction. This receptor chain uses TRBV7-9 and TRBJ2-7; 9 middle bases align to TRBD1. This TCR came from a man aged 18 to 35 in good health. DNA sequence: TGTGCCAGCAGCCGGTTACGGGACAGGGCCTCCTACGAGCAGTACTTC. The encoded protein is CASSRLRDRASYEQYF.